The 23 T cell receptor beta chains in this list originate from one sample, sequenced in a study of blood T cell repertoires in COVID-19. Sequencing used immunoSEQ multiplex PCR; TCRdb keeps in-frame clones, though not all of them. The sample shows under 250,000 clones, about nine tenths of them seen only once. Sequencing was done on a sample of peripheral blood. The receptors derive from a man between 25 and 39 years old with COVID-19, enrolled during active disease.

The V gene is TRBV7-9, the J gene TRBJ2-5; 7 bases agree with TRBD2. The germline V gene encodes CDR1 SEHNR and CDR2 FQNEAQ (reference sequence). V was pared by 0 bases and J by 4 bases, with 11 bases of the junction left unmatched. The CDR3 has 17 amino acids. The CDR3 sequence: CASSLAVGGVLRETQYF. The DNA of the CDR3 is TGTGCCAGCAGCTTAGCGGTGGGGGGGGTCCTGCGAGAGACCCAGTACTTC. Using reference TRBV7-9 and TRBJ2-5 for the parts outside the CDR3, the full variable domain is DTGVSQNPRHKITKRGQNVTFRCDPISEHNRLYWYRQTLGQGPEFLTYFQNEAQLEKSRLLSDRFSAERPKGSFSTLEIQRTEQGDSAMYLCASSLAVGGVLRETQYFGPGTRLLVL.

V and J are TRBV27 and TRBJ1-1; 8 bases line up with TRBD1. V shed 8 bases, J shed 2 bases, and the junction held 10 bases outside the gene matches. Looked up from germline, CDR1 is MNHEY and CDR2 is SMNVEV (reference sequence). This CDR3 spans 15 amino acids. CDR3 residues: CASGGQGARNTEAFF. CDR3 bases: TGTGCCAGCGGGGGGCAGGGGGCTAGAAACACTGAAGCTTTCTTT.

The chain recombines TRBV7-9 with TRBJ1-1; TRBD1 might be the D (6 bases). CDR1 SEHNR and CDR2 FQNEAQ come from the germline V gene (reference sequence). With 5 bases removed from V and 7 bases from J, the gap between germline ends came to 20 bases. The CDR3 is 15 amino acids. CDR3 region: CASSQGSQHGGEAFF. The DNA for the CDR3 is TGTGCCAGCAGCCAGGGGAGCCAGCATGGGGGTGAAGCTTTCTTT.

The rearrangement joins TRBV27 to TRBJ2-3; D not resolved. The CDR3 totals 13 residues. Trimming removed 7 bases from V and 0 bases from J, with 8 bases in between. Germline CDR1 reads MNHEY; CDR2 reads SMNVEV (reference sequence). The DNA of the CDR3 is TGTGCCAGCACTTATACTAGCACAGATACGCAGTATTTT. The encoded protein is CASTYTSTDTQYF.

V usage is TRBV3-1 (or the pseudogene TRBV3-2) and J usage is TRBJ1-2; D gene uncertain. Per germline, CDR1 LGHDT and CDR2 YNNKEL (reference sequence). The CDR3 runs to 13 residues. Trimming took 5 bases from V and 4 from J, leaving 11 bases between them. In DNA form, the CDR3 reads TGTGCCAGCAGCTACGACACCCGCTATGGCTACACCTTC. Protein product: CASSYDTRYGYTF.

This chain links TRBV18 with TRBJ2-3, with 11 positions matching TRBD1. J was trimmed by 4 bases and V by 1 base; bases with no gene match: 10. This CDR3 is 18 amino acids long. CDR1 and CDR2 from the germline V gene are KGHSH and LQKENI. CDR3 sequence (DNA): TGTGCCAGCTCACCACTTTTTGGAGGACAGGGGGCGTCAGATACGCAGTATTTT. The encoded protein is CASSPLFGGQGASDTQYF.

The chain is built from TRBV19 and TRBJ1-2; 11 bases are shared with TRBD1. CDR1 is LNHDA and CDR2 is SQIVND in the germline V gene (reference sequence). The CDR3 has 14 amino acids. V lost 1 base to trimming and J lost 7 bases; unmatched junction nucleotides: 2. For the CDR3, the DNA is TGTGCCAGTAGTATAGGGACAGGGGGCTTTGGCTACACCTTC. It translates to CASSIGTGGFGYTF.

The chain employs TRBV3-1 (or the pseudogene TRBV3-2) and TRBJ1-2; 7 positions match TRBD1. Trimming took 3 bases from V and 0 from J; bases not matched to a gene: 4. Germline V gene lookup returns CDR1 LGHDT and CDR2 YNNKEL (reference sequence). The CDR3 totals 15 residues. CDR3: CASSQVQGSNYGYTF. The DNA of the CDR3 is TGTGCCAGCAGCCAGGTACAGGGGTCTAACTATGGCTACACCTTC.

Only one count was recorded for this clone. The chain links TRBV5-1 to TRBJ2-5, with D possibly TRBD2 on 6 matching bases. Germline V gene lookup returns CDR1 SGHRS and CDR2 YFSETQ. Trimming left V 4 bases short and J 2 bases short, with 15 bases between. The CDR3 is 15 residues long. CDR3 protein: CASSDMGTEQETQYF. CDR3 bases: TGCGCCAGCAGCGATATGGGGACTGAGCAAGAGACCCAGTACTTC. Complete variable domain (other parts from reference TRBV5-1 and TRBJ2-5): KAGVTQTPRYLIKTRGQQVTLSCSPISGHRSVSWYQQTPGQGLQFLFEYFSETQRNKGNFPGRFSGRQFSNSRSEMNVSTLELGDSALYLCASSDMGTEQETQYFGPGTRLLVL.

This sequence joins TRBV11-2 and TRBJ2-2; tentative D call: TRBD1 (6 bases). Deletions cut 5 bases from V and 0 bases from J, with 13 bases between. Looked up from germline, CDR1 is SGHAT and CDR2 is FQNNGV. The length of the CDR3 is 16 residues. The CDR3 sequence: CASSEGQFANTGELFF. For the CDR3, the DNA is TGTGCCAGCAGCGAAGGACAGTTCGCGAACACCGGGGAGCTGTTTTTT. Full variable domain (missing parts from reference TRBV11-2 and TRBJ2-2): EAGVAQSPRYKIIEKRQSVAFWCNPISGHATLYWYQQILGQGPKLLIQFQNNGVVDDSQLPKDRFSAERLKGVDSTLKIQPAKLEDSAVYLCASSEGQFANTGELFFGEGSRLTVL.

Concerning this clone itself: Other DNA variants within this sample encode the same CDR3. The CDR3 DNA reads TGTGCCAGCAGCGTAGGAGCTAGCTCCTACAATGAGCAGTTCTTC. Translated: CASSVGASSYNEQFF. V is TRBV9 and J is TRBJ2-1; D ambiguous. The V gene's germline CDR1 is SGDLS and CDR2 YYNGEE. There are 15 residues in the CDR3. V was pared by 0 bases and J by 0 bases, with 7 bases between.

This rearrangement joins TRBV5-4 to TRBJ1-6; D gene unclear. CDR3 length equals 15 residues. V was cut by 3 bases and J by 10 bases, with 17 bases left in between. Germline CDR1 SGHNT, CDR2 YYREEE (reference sequence). CDR3: CASSSEGRRGSPLHF. CDR3 nucleotides: TGTGCCAGCAGCTCGGAAGGCAGGCGAGGGTCACCCCTCCACTTT.

The chain carries TRBV11-2 and TRBJ1-2, with TRBD1 as a possible D gene (6 bases). The length of the CDR3 is 15 residues. The V gene's germline CDR1 is SGHAT and CDR2 FQNNGV. Trimming removed 10 bases at V and 2 bases at J, with 20 bases between. CDR3: CATSPLGAPNYGYTF. The DNA of the CDR3 is TGTGCCACCTCGCCTCTGGGGGCGCCGAACTATGGCTACACCTTC. The entire variable domain, with the rest obtained from reference TRBV11-2 and TRBJ1-2, is as follows: EAGVAQSPRYKIIEKRQSVAFWCNPISGHATLYWYQQILGQGPKLLIQFQNNGVVDDSQLPKDRFSAERLKGVDSTLKIQPAKLEDSAVYLCATSPLGAPNYGYTFGSGTRLTVV.

The genes are TRBV28 and TRBJ2-1; D uncertain. Trimming removed 3 bases from V and 8 bases from J, with 5 bases in between. Germline-derived CDR1 and CDR2 are MDHEN and SYDVKM. This CDR3 is 11 amino acids long. CDR3 in amino acids: CASSFRHEQFF. The CDR3 region has the DNA TGTGCCAGCAGTTTCAGGCATGAGCAGTTCTTC.

The chain couples TRBV25-1 to TRBJ2-1; 9 nucleotides agree with TRBD1. The CDR3 length is 18 residues. V was pared by 1 base and J by 4 bases, with 11 bases of the junction left unmatched. Germline-derived CDR1 and CDR2 are MGHDK and SYGVNS. The CDR3 is CASSESRTGTGHYNEQFF. The CDR3 DNA is TGTGCCAGCAGTGAATCCCGAACCGGGACAGGGCATTACAATGAGCAGTTCTTC.

This chain connects TRBV24-1 to TRBJ1-1; 9 nucleotides line up with TRBD1. This CDR3 is 14 amino acids long. Per the germline V gene, CDR1 is KGHDR and CDR2 is SFDVKD. Trimming at V came to 0 bases and at J to 8 bases, leaving 3 bases not matched to a gene. In DNA, the CDR3 is TGTGCCACCAGTGATTTGTACAGGGGGCGAGAAGCTTTCTTT. Translation gives CATSDLYRGREAFF.

This chain uses TRBV5-1 with TRBJ2-1; tentative D call: TRBD1 (5 bases). Germline CDR1 SGHRS, CDR2 YFSETQ. The V end lost 0 bases, the J end lost 0 bases, and 7 bases lay between the germline ends. The CDR3 sequence is 15 residues long. The DNA for the CDR3 is TGCGCCAGCAGCTTGGGACAGAGCTCCTACAATGAGCAGTTCTTC. It encodes CASSLGQSSYNEQFF.

This chain uses TRBV20-1 with TRBJ2-3, with 9 bases lining up with TRBD2. V shed 3 bases and J 4 bases; nucleotides not matched to a gene: 5. The CDR3 totals 14 residues. CDR1 and CDR2 (germline): DFQATT, SNEGSKA (reference sequence). CDR3 bases: TGCAGTGCTAGTGTGCGGGGGGGTGCAGATACGCAGTATTTT. Its protein is CSASVRGGADTQYF.

The rearrangement links TRBV7-9 to TRBJ2-7; TRBD1 agrees at 8 bases. The CDR3 has 15 amino acids. Germline CDR1 reads SEHNR; CDR2 reads FQNEAQ (reference sequence). V was pared by 4 bases and J by 5 bases, with 10 bases of the junction left unmatched. The CDR3 loop is CASSSQMDREHEQYF. The CDR3 DNA reads as TGTGCCAGCAGCTCCCAGATGGACAGGGAACACGAGCAGTACTTC.

The J gene is TRBJ2-1, the V gene TRBV6-5; 9 nucleotides match TRBD2. Losses at the gene ends were 11 bases for V and 9 bases for J; bases not matched to a gene: 14. CDR1 and CDR2 from the germline V gene are MNHEY and SVGAGI. The CDR3 is made up of 14 amino acids. CDR3 protein: CAGRQRGAVGEQFF. The CDR3 DNA reads as TGTGCCGGCCGCCAGCGGGGGGCCGTCGGTGAGCAGTTCTTC.

This clone is a singleton in its sample. The chain is built from TRBV6-5 and TRBJ1-6; a weak D match, TRBD1 (6 bases). This CDR3 is 13 amino acids long. The germline CDR1 and CDR2 sequences are MNHEY and SVGAGI. The V end was cut by 8 bases, the J end by 7 bases, with 12 bases between. CDR3 sequence: CASDPTGNSPLHF. The CDR3 DNA reads as TGTGCCAGCGACCCTACAGGGAATTCACCCCTCCACTTT.

The DNA of the CDR3 is TGTGCCAGCAGCCTCGGGACAGGGGGTGCTCGGGCTGAAGCTTTCTTT. Its translation: CASSLGTGGARAEAFF. The chain joins TRBV3-1 (or the pseudogene TRBV3-2) to TRBJ1-1, with 11 bases that match TRBD1. Per the germline V gene, CDR1 is LGHDT and CDR2 is YNNKEL (reference sequence). CDR3 size: 16 residues. The J segment lost 6 bases and the V segment lost 4 bases, leaving 10 bases of the junction unmatched.

This chain uses TRBV11-3 with TRBJ1-1; 10 nucleotides align to TRBD1. Germline CDR1 SGHNT, CDR2 YENEEA. Germline trimming cut 1 base from V and 0 bases from J; bases unmatched to any gene: 14. There are 20 residues in the CDR3. CDR3 nucleotide sequence: TGTGCCAGCAGCTTAGGGGTCGACAGGGGGCTAAATATCATGAACACTGAAGCTTTCTTT. Translated, it gives CASSLGVDRGLNIMNTEAFF.